The 27 T cell receptor beta chains below come from one sample, sequenced in a study of patients and donors after allogeneic stem cell transplantation. Via MiXCR, TCRdb re-called the RT-PCR reads, giving one row per CDR3 protein. The sample carries 30,000 to 40,000 distinct CDR3 sequences, 37% recorded once. What was sequenced was blood, either unsorted or a sorted T cell fraction (not recorded which). Receptor source: a human donor who was either an allogeneic HSCT recipient or a stem cell or donor lymphocyte infusion donor (not recorded which). It is not recorded whose cells these are; they may come from a transplant donor.

A note on this clonotype: A much larger clone lies a single base off, so this may be a read error. The CDR3 region has the DNA TGTGCCAGCAGATTAACCAGGGATGGTGGCGCTTTCTTT. Translation: CASRLTRDGGAFF. The rearrangement links TRBV12-3 or TRBV12-4 to TRBJ1-1, with D tentatively TRBD1 (5 bases). The CDR3 runs 13 residues. V gave up 6 bases and J gave up 11 bases, with 19 bases separating them.

This clonotype was seen once. The V and J genes are TRBV27 and TRBJ1-4; no clear D. The ends were cut back, 0 bases at V and 5 bases at J, with 7 bases in the middle. The germline V gene encodes CDR1 MNHEY and CDR2 SMNVEV (reference sequence). There are 14 residues in the CDR3. The DNA of the CDR3 is TGTGCCAGCAGTTTATCGGCAGAGAATGAAAAACTGTTTTTT. Its translation: CASSLSAENEKLFF.

The chain links TRBV24-1 to TRBJ2-5; D tentatively reads TRBD1 or TRBD2 (5 bases each). Germline-derived CDR1 and CDR2 are KGHDR and SFDVKD. V was shortened by 4 bases and J by 5 bases, with 13 bases between the two germline ends. CDR3 length: 14 amino acids. Here the CDR3 reads CATSDPGSRETQYF. CDR3 in DNA: TGTGCCACCAGTGACCCAGGGAGTAGGGAGACCCAGTACTTC.

As to this clonotype: A clone one base away is much larger, so this may be a read error. The chain recombines TRBV10-3 with TRBJ2-3; 8 bases line up with TRBD2. Germline-derived CDR1 and CDR2 are ENHRY and SYGVKD. The CDR3 extends over 19 amino acids. CDR3 sequence reads: CAISSYESRGGSGTDKQYF. CDR3 bases: TGTGCCATCAGTTCTTACGAATCTCGGGGGGGCAGCGGCACAGATAAGCAGTATTTT.

The rearrangement uses TRBV20-1 and TRBJ1-2; 8 bases fit TRBD1. Germline-derived CDR1 and CDR2 are DFQATT and SNEGSKA (reference sequence). This CDR3 has 13 amino acids. V was clipped by 5 bases and J by 3 bases; unmatched bases: 5. Here the CDR3 DNA reads TGCAGTGCTCCAGGGGGCGCCGACTATGGCTACACCTTC. This gives the protein CSAPGGADYGYTF.

The gene calls are TRBV7-9 and TRBJ2-7, with D tentatively TRBD2 (6 bases). The germline V gene has CDR1 SEHNR and CDR2 FQNEAQ (reference sequence). There are 13 residues in the CDR3. V was pared by 4 bases and J by 6 bases, with 13 bases between. DNA of the CDR3: TGTGCCAGCAGCTGGGCGGGACTCTCCGAGCAGTACTTC. The encoded protein is CASSWAGLSEQYF.

This clonotype was recorded a few times. The chain carries TRBV5-1 and TRBJ2-5; the match to TRBD2 covers 15 bases. The V and J ends lost 4 bases and 5 bases, in that order; junction bases with no gene match: 6. The germline V gene encodes CDR1 SGHRS and CDR2 YFSETQ. The CDR3 is 16 amino acids. CDR3 sequence: CASSRTSGRAGETQYF. The CDR3 DNA sequence: TGCGCCAGCAGCCGGACTAGCGGGAGGGCCGGTGAGACCCAGTACTTC. The full variable domain, its missing parts supplied by reference TRBV5-1 and TRBJ2-5, is KAGVTQTPRYLIKTRGQQVTLSCSPISGHRSVSWYQQTPGQGLQFLFEYFSETQRNKGNFPGRFSGRQFSNSRSEMNVSTLELGDSALYLCASSRTSGRAGETQYFGPGTRLLVL.

This clonotype has a handful of counts. The chain carries TRBV6-5 and TRBJ2-7; 8 bases align to TRBD1. The CDR3 consists of 15 residues. CDR1 MNHEY and CDR2 SVGAGI come from the germline V gene. V lost 4 bases and J lost 5; bases outside the gene matches: 10. The CDR3 coding sequence is TGTGCCAGCAGTTCGCCCGGGACAGGAAGGAACGAGCAGTACGTC. Translation gives CASSSPGTGRNEQYV.

This clonotype has a handful of counts. The V gene is TRBV29-1, the J gene TRBJ2-2; TRBD1 matches 7 bases. CDR1 is SQVTM and CDR2 is ANQGSEA in the germline V gene. CDR3 length: 14 amino acids. Losses at the gene ends were 7 bases for V and 1 base for J; bases not matched to a gene: 6. CDR3 sequence: CSANRGLNTGELFF. The CDR3 nucleotides read TGCAGCGCTAACAGGGGTCTGAACACCGGGGAGCTGTTTTTT.

This clonotype was seen a few times. The chain joins TRBV7-9 to TRBJ1-1, with no clear D. Trimming stripped 6 bases from V and 4 bases from J, with 9 bases between. Germline CDR1 is SEHNR and CDR2 is FQNEAQ (reference sequence). CDR3 length: 12 amino acids. The CDR3 region has the DNA TGTGCCAGCAGGGGTTCCAGCACTGAAGCTTTCTTT. It encodes CASRGSSTEAFF.

The rearrangement uses TRBV18 and TRBJ1-2; TRBD1 agrees at 12 bases. The CDR3 is 15 amino acids. V was pared by 3 bases and J by 3 bases, with 2 bases of the junction left unmatched. CDR1 and CDR2 from the germline V gene are KGHSH and LQKENI. CDR3 region: CASSPGTGGYYGYTF. In DNA form, the CDR3 reads TGTGCCAGCTCACCCGGGACAGGGGGCTACTATGGCTACACCTTC.

This clonotype was observed a few times. The V call is TRBV4-2, the J call TRBJ1-2; D perhaps matches TRBD1 (5 bases). CDR1 LGHNA and CDR2 YNFKEQ come from the germline V gene. V was pared by 0 bases and J by 4 bases, with 21 bases between. The CDR3 consists of 18 residues. The CDR3 reads CASSQDGATAGMGYGYTF. CDR3 DNA sequence: TGTGCCAGCAGCCAAGATGGTGCGACAGCCGGGATGGGCTATGGCTACACCTTC.

This clonotype has a handful of counts. This rearrangement joins TRBV7-2 to TRBJ2-3; D unclear. This CDR3 region has 12 residues. V lost 2 bases and J lost 6, with 6 bases in between. Germline V lookup: CDR1 SGHTA, CDR2 FQGNSA. The CDR3 nucleotides are TGTGCCAGCAGCTTACGGTTGGATACGCAGTATTTT. It yields the protein CASSLRLDTQYF.

This clonotype was seen at least ten times. This chain uses TRBV27 with TRBJ2-5; no clear D. The germline V gene has CDR1 MNHEY and CDR2 SMNVEV (reference sequence). This CDR3 spans 13 amino acids. Trimming took off 6 bases at V and 4 bases at J, with 12 bases between the two ends. The DNA of the CDR3 is TGTGCCAGCAGCAAACGGGTGGGAGAGACCCAGTACTTC. The encoded protein is CASSKRVGETQYF.

This clonotype was seen more than once but under ten times. The gene calls are TRBV5-1 and TRBJ2-1; 7 positions match TRBD1. V was clipped by 2 bases and J by 7 bases; unmatched bases: 6. The CDR3 has 14 residues. Per the germline V gene, CDR1 is SGHRS and CDR2 is YFSETQ. The CDR3 region has the DNA TGCGCCAGCAGCTTCGACAGGGCTTTGAATGAGCAGTTCTTC. Translating gives CASSFDRALNEQFF.

The chain recombines TRBV5-1 with TRBJ2-5; D gene ambiguous. This CDR3 is 11 amino acids long. Germline V gives CDR1 SGHRS, CDR2 YFSETQ. Trimming pared 4 bases from V and 3 bases from J, leaving 4 bases between. This CDR3 reads CASSKEETQYF. The CDR3 DNA reads as TGCGCCAGCAGCAAAGAAGAGACCCAGTACTTC.

The gene calls are TRBV6-2 or TRBV6-3 and TRBJ2-3; D remains ambiguous. The CDR3 is 15 residues long. Germline V lookup: CDR1 MNHEY, CDR2 SVGEGT. The ends were cut back, 5 bases at V and 4 bases at J, with 16 bases in the middle. The CDR3 DNA is TGTGCCAGCAGTCCACAATCCAGATCTGCAGATACGCAGTATTTT. Residues: CASSPQSRSADTQYF.

V gene TRBV11-2 combines with J gene TRBJ2-3; 9 bases match TRBD2. J lost 4 bases, V lost 1 base, and 0 bases had no gene match. CDR1 and CDR2 from the germline V gene are SGHAT and FQNNGV. The CDR3 totals 14 residues. The CDR3 coding sequence is TGTGCCAGCAGCTTAGTAGCGGGAGCAGATACGCAGTATTTT. Its protein is CASSLVAGADTQYF.

The V call is TRBV12-3 or TRBV12-4, the J call TRBJ2-1, with 10 bases identical to TRBD2. The trim removed 6 bases at V and 2 bases at J, leaving 4 bases unmatched. This CDR3 comprises 15 residues. The CDR3 sequence: CASRLAGLTYNEQFF. Written as DNA, the CDR3 is TGTGCCAGCAGACTAGCGGGATTAACCTACAATGAGCAGTTCTTC.

This clonotype has more than one count but fewer than ten. The chain joins TRBV11-2 to TRBJ1-5, with D unclear. This CDR3 spans 14 amino acids. CDR1 is SGHAT and CDR2 is FQNNGV in the germline V gene. Trimming stripped 0 bases from V and 5 bases from J, with 8 bases between. This CDR3 is CASSLDPRDQPQHF. As DNA, the CDR3 is TGTGCCAGCAGCTTAGATCCGCGGGATCAGCCCCAGCATTTT.

CDR3 protein: CASSFVGGKYQETQYF. For the CDR3, the DNA is TGTGCCAGCAGCTTCGTGGGTGGGAAGTACCAAGAGACCCAGTACTTC. The chain combines TRBV7-9 with TRBJ2-5; unclear D gene. The CDR3 covers 16 residues. Trimming shortened V by 3 bases and J by 0 bases, and 14 bases separated the two germline ends. Per the germline V gene, CDR1 is SEHNR and CDR2 is FQNEAQ (reference sequence).

The CDR3 sequence: CASSFTSGSYNEQFF. The CDR3 nucleotides are TGTGCCAGCAGCTTTACTAGCGGGAGTTACAATGAGCAGTTCTTC. The rearrangement links TRBV7-2 to TRBJ2-1, with 11 bases aligning to TRBD2. There are 15 residues in the CDR3. The germline gives CDR1 SGHTA, CDR2 FQGNSA. Trimming removed 3 bases from V and 4 bases from J; junction bases left unmatched: 2.

This clonotype appeared a few times. The J gene is TRBJ1-1, the V gene TRBV4-1; 7 bases fit TRBD1. From germline, CDR1 is MGHRA and CDR2 YSYEKL. This CDR3 spans 14 amino acids. The trim removed 6 bases at V and 5 bases at J, leaving 9 bases unmatched. CDR3 amino acids: CASSTKGAGTEAFF. The CDR3 DNA is TGCGCCAGCAGTACGAAGGGGGCTGGGACTGAAGCTTTCTTT.

This clonotype was counted only a few times. The chain uses TRBV5-1 and TRBJ2-5; D might be TRBD1 (6 bases). V lost 4 bases, J lost 3 bases, and 7 bases lay in between. CDR1 and CDR2 from the germline V gene are SGHRS and YFSETQ. CDR3 length equals 12 residues. CDR3 coding DNA: TGCGCCAGCAGCAAGGGGGAAGAGACCCAGTACTTC. It translates to CASSKGEETQYF.

This clonotype was observed at least ten times. CDR3 sequence reads: CAISPSENTEAFF. The CDR3 DNA sequence: TGTGCCATCAGTCCTTCCGAGAACACTGAAGCTTTCTTT. The chain uses TRBV10-3 and TRBJ1-1; D is ambiguous. The CDR3 is made up of 13 amino acids. Trimming took off 5 bases at V and 1 base at J, with 8 bases between the two ends. Germline CDR1 is ENHRY and CDR2 is SYGVKD.

This clonotype was recorded at least ten times. The chain links TRBV30 to TRBJ1-6; D is ambiguous. The germline V and J ends were trimmed by 8 bases and 7 bases, with 15 bases remaining between them. Germline-derived CDR1 and CDR2 are GTSNPN and SVGIG (reference sequence). This CDR3 contains 13 residues. This CDR3 is CAVEDRRNSPLHF. As DNA, the CDR3 is TGTGCCGTAGAGGACCGAAGGAATTCACCCCTCCACTTT.

This clonotype was seen only a few times. J is TRBJ1-4 and V is TRBV29-1, with D perhaps matching TRBD1 (6 bases). The CDR3 consists of 14 residues. The V end was cut by 0 bases, the J end by 3 bases, with 8 bases between. CDR1 and CDR2 (germline): SQVTM, ANQGSEA. This CDR3 reads CSVEDRGANEKLFF. The CDR3 DNA reads as TGCAGCGTTGAAGACAGGGGTGCTAATGAAAAACTGTTTTTT.